Sequencing of this T cell receptor (beta chain) was carried out in a study of PD-1 blockade in mismatch repair-deficient tumors. Sequencing used immunoSEQ multiplex PCR; TCRdb keeps in-frame clones, though not all of them. The sample yields tens of thousands of clones, more than 65% seen once. The CDR3 contains 14 residues. Losses at the gene ends were 9 bases for V and 5 bases for J; bases not matched to a gene: 7. Germline V gene data show CDR1 as MNHEY and CDR2 as SVGAGI. Material: peripheral blood, obtained 12 weeks after starting pembrolizumab. The chain links TRBV6-5 to TRBJ2-1; 10 bases match TRBD1. The TCR comes from an adult with mismatch repair-deficient cancer. The CDR3 DNA reads as TGTGCCAGTTCCGGGACAGGGGTAGACAATGAGCAGTTCTTC. This translates into CASSGTGVDNEQFF.